Each of the 28 T cell receptor beta chains below was sequenced from the same sample in a study of blood T cell repertoires in COVID-19. The assay was immunoSEQ multiplex PCR, and TCRdb's table has in-frame clones only and misses some. The sample includes more than 200,000 clones, about 87% of them seen just once. The specimen sequenced was peripheral blood. Receptors originate from a man younger than 40 with COVID-19, enrolled during active disease.

V usage is TRBV27 and J usage is TRBJ2-2, with TRBD1 identical over 9 bases. The CDR3 loop spans 15 amino acids. The germline CDR1 and CDR2 sequences are MNHEY and SMNVEV (reference sequence). V dropped 6 bases and J dropped 5; count of bases not matched to a gene: 7. CDR3 in amino acids: CASRLQGAGTGELFF. The CDR3 DNA is TGTGCCAGCAGGCTACAGGGGGCAGGAACCGGGGAGCTGTTTTTT.

The V gene is TRBV2, the J gene TRBJ2-3; possible D gene TRBD2, 5 bases. Trimming shortened V by 7 bases and J by 3 bases, and 17 bases separated the two germline ends. This CDR3 has 15 amino acids. In germline, CDR1 is SNHLY, CDR2 FYNNEI. CDR3 bases: TGTGCCAGCACATCGTCCTCACTAGATACAGATACGCAGTATTTT. This encodes CASTSSSLDTDTQYF.

The chain joins TRBV5-1 to TRBJ1-2, with 12 bases identical to TRBD1. Per germline, CDR1 SGHRS and CDR2 YFSETQ. CDR3 length: 15 residues. Trimming removed 0 bases from V and 6 bases from J; junction bases left unmatched: 3. This chain's CDR3 is CASSLGDRGHNGYTF. DNA of the CDR3: TGCGCCAGCAGCTTGGGGGACAGGGGGCACAATGGCTACACCTTC.

For the CDR3, the DNA is TGTGCCATCAGTGACTCCCTGGGACAGGGAGGCAACACCATATATTTT. As protein: CAISDSLGQGGNTIYF. This rearrangement joins TRBV10-3 to TRBJ1-3; the match to TRBD1 covers 9 bases. The length of the CDR3 is 16 residues. Germline loops: CDR1 ENHRY, CDR2 SYGVKD. Trimming removed 3 bases from V and 7 bases from J; junction bases left unmatched: 10.

In DNA form, the CDR3 reads TGTGCCAGCAGCCCCGGGACAGGGGGCCAGGCCGGGGAGCTGTTTTTT. It is translated as CASSPGTGGQAGELFF. J is TRBJ2-2 and V is TRBV7-9; 12 bases line up with TRBD1. CDR1 is SEHNR and CDR2 is FQNEAQ in the germline V gene (reference sequence). The CDR3 is 16 residues long. J gave up 6 bases and V 5 bases, and 7 bases lay outside the gene matches.

The chain employs TRBV3-1 (or the pseudogene TRBV3-2) and TRBJ1-6; the D gene is possibly TRBD1 (6 bases). V was cut by 3 bases and J by 3 bases, with 6 bases left in between. CDR3 length: 14 amino acids. Germline V gene sequence: CDR1 LGHDT, CDR2 YNNKEL (reference sequence). The CDR3 bases are TGTGCCAGCAGCCAGGACAGCTATAATTCACCCCTCCACTTT. Encoded protein: CASSQDSYNSPLHF.

The chain carries TRBV28 and TRBJ2-1, with 7 bases lining up with TRBD2. The ends lost 5 bases at V and 4 bases at J; junction bases unmatched: 8. This CDR3 is built from 15 residues. Germline-derived CDR1 and CDR2 are MDHEN and SYDVKM. The CDR3 coding sequence is TGTGCCAGCAGTCCTAGCGGCAATTATTACAATGAGCAGTTCTTC. Amino acids: CASSPSGNYYNEQFF.

V gene TRBV19 combines with J gene TRBJ2-3, with 7 positions matching TRBD1. This CDR3 region has 15 residues. The trim removed 6 bases at V and 3 bases at J, leaving 9 bases unmatched. Per germline, CDR1 LNHDA and CDR2 SQIVND (reference sequence). CDR3 bases: TGTGCCAGTAGCCTAGGGGGCCCCCTTACAGATACGCAGTATTTT. Translating gives CASSLGGPLTDTQYF.

V gene TRBV19 combines with J gene TRBJ2-7; the D gene is possibly TRBD1 (6 bases). The CDR3 sequence is 15 residues long. Trimming stripped 1 base from V and 3 bases from J, with 13 bases between. Per the germline V gene, CDR1 is LNHDA and CDR2 is SQIVND (reference sequence). The CDR3 DNA reads as TGTGCCAGTAGTATAGGAACAGGGAAGGGCTACGAGCAGTACTTC. Amino acid sequence: CASSIGTGKGYEQYF.

The rearrangement joins TRBV5-6 to TRBJ2-7, with 7 bases matching TRBD2. Germline V gene data show CDR1 as SGHDT and CDR2 as YYEEEE. This CDR3 is 14 amino acids long. Unmatched junction bases numbered 7, after V lost 2 bases and J lost 5 bases. CDR3 DNA: TGTGCCAGCAGCTTCTGGGGAGGGTACCACGAGCAGTACTTC. Translating it yields CASSFWGGYHEQYF.

The rearrangement uses TRBV10-3 and TRBJ1-3, with D possibly TRBD1 on 5 matching bases. Germline loops: CDR1 ENHRY, CDR2 SYGVKD. This CDR3 is 15 amino acids long. V gave up 6 bases and J gave up 1 base, with 13 bases separating them. The CDR3: CAIRETQESGNTIYF. Written as DNA, the CDR3 is TGTGCCATCAGGGAAACACAGGAGTCTGGAAACACCATATATTTT.

This clone was observed once. The chain is built from TRBV9 and TRBJ2-2; 10 bases line up with TRBD2. There are 17 residues in the CDR3. The germline V gene encodes CDR1 SGDLS and CDR2 YYNGEE. V was clipped by 4 bases and J by 3 bases; unmatched bases: 9. The CDR3: CASSRKLAGRDTGELFF. CDR3 sequence (DNA): TGTGCCAGCAGCCGAAAACTAGCGGGAAGGGACACCGGGGAGCTGTTTTTT.

The DNA of the CDR3 is TGCGCCAGCCGGCCCTCGCACGGGGAGGCTCAAGCTAACTATGGCTACACCTTC. Encoded protein: CASRPSHGEAQANYGYTF. The chain has TRBV5-1 and TRBJ1-2; D not certain. V lost 7 bases and J lost 0, with 25 bases in between. Looked up from germline, CDR1 is SGHRS and CDR2 is YFSETQ. The CDR3 is 18 residues long.

This chain connects TRBV6-5 to TRBJ2-7; 8 positions match TRBD2. CDR3 length: 16 residues. Germline V gene sequence: CDR1 MNHEY, CDR2 SVGAGI. V dropped 0 bases and J dropped 1; count of bases not matched to a gene: 5. In nucleotides, the CDR3 is TGTGCCAGCAGTTACTCGAGCGGGGGCGCTTCCTACGAGCAGTACTTC. It is translated as CASSYSSGGASYEQYF.

V usage is TRBV7-9 and J usage is TRBJ1-1, with D possibly TRBD1 on 5 matching bases. V lost 1 base to trimming and J lost 2 bases, with 8 bases between them. The germline V gene encodes CDR1 SEHNR and CDR2 FQNEAQ (reference sequence). CDR3 length: 14 amino acids. In DNA form, the CDR3 reads TGTGCCAGCAGCTTAGGCAGGGCCAACACTGAAGCTTTCTTT. Its protein is CASSLGRANTEAFF.

The rearrangement uses TRBV19 and TRBJ1-4; D is uncertain. The germline V and J ends were trimmed by 5 bases and 5 bases, with 3 bases remaining between them. Germline assignment: CDR1 LNHDA and CDR2 SQIVND (reference sequence). CDR3 length equals 11 residues. The chain's CDR3 is CASSLNEKLFF. The CDR3 region has the DNA TGTGCCAGTAGTCTCAATGAAAAACTGTTTTTT.

This clone was seen a single time. The V and J genes are TRBV6-5 and TRBJ1-4, with D possibly TRBD1 on 6 matching bases. Germline CDR1 and CDR2: MNHEY and SVGAGI. The length of the CDR3 is 16 residues. V lost 0 bases and J 7 bases, leaving 15 bases between the germline ends. The DNA of the CDR3 is TGTGCCAGCAGTTACTCCTTGGGGCAGGGGAGTGAAAAACTGTTTTTT. It encodes CASSYSLGQGSEKLFF.

This rearrangement joins TRBV12-3 or TRBV12-4 to TRBJ1-1; tentative D call: TRBD1 (6 bases). The CDR3 extends over 13 amino acids. V lost 2 bases, J lost 5 bases, and 9 bases lay in between. This CDR3 reads CASSLRGGTEAFF. In DNA, the CDR3 is TGTGCCAGCAGTTTAAGGGGGGGGACTGAAGCTTTCTTT.

V and J are TRBV27 and TRBJ2-3; D uncertain. The CDR3 is 15 residues long. Germline values: CDR1 MNHEY, CDR2 SMNVEV (reference sequence). Trimming cost V 4 bases and J 3 bases, with 14 bases left between them. CDR3 DNA: TGTGCCAGCAGTTCCAATCTCGGCGGTACAGATACGCAGTATTTT. This sequence encodes CASSSNLGGTDTQYF.

The chain is built from TRBV19 and TRBJ1-5, with TRBD1 as a possible D gene (6 bases). V shed 5 bases and J shed 4 bases, with 12 bases lying between them. Germline assignment: CDR1 LNHDA and CDR2 SQIVND (reference sequence). The CDR3 loop spans 14 amino acids. CDR3 DNA sequence: TGTGCCAGTAGTTATACTACAGGGAATCAGCCCCAGCATTTT. As protein: CASSYTTGNQPQHF.

J is TRBJ1-2 and V is TRBV13, with 8 bases identical to TRBD1. The CDR3 has 13 residues. V dropped 3 bases and J dropped 8; count of bases not matched to a gene: 5. The V gene's germline CDR1 is PRHDT and CDR2 FYEKMQ (reference sequence). CDR3 protein: CASSFPGGGGYTF. In nucleotides, the CDR3 is TGTGCCAGCAGCTTCCCAGGGGGCGGAGGCTACACCTTC.

The chain joins TRBV19 to TRBJ1-5, with 7 bases lining up with TRBD1. The V segment lost 3 bases and the J segment 5 bases; nucleotides outside the gene matches: 4. Germline CDR1 and CDR2: LNHDA and SQIVND (reference sequence). This CDR3 comprises 14 residues. CDR3 residues: CASSMGQRYQPQHF. CDR3 sequence (DNA): TGTGCCAGTAGTATGGGACAGCGCTATCAGCCCCAGCATTTT.

The chain has TRBV12-3 or TRBV12-4 and TRBJ1-1; maybe TRBD1 (5 bases). Trimming left V 5 bases short and J 10 bases short, with 17 bases between. This CDR3 comprises 13 residues. The CDR3 here is CASSRGSPGLAFF. The CDR3 nucleotides read TGTGCCAGCAGTCGGGGGTCCCCCGGACTAGCTTTCTTT.

V gene TRBV11-2 combines with J gene TRBJ2-2; D unresolved. Germline lookup yields CDR1 SGHAT and CDR2 FQNNGV. CDR3 length equals 17 residues. The V end lost 2 bases, the J end lost 1 base, and 14 bases lay between the germline ends. Here the CDR3 reads CASSLSRWARNTGELFF. The DNA of the CDR3 is TGTGCCAGCAGCTTATCAAGATGGGCAAGGAACACCGGGGAGCTGTTTTTT.

A few counts support this clone. V gene TRBV12-3 or TRBV12-4 combines with J gene TRBJ2-1, with D perhaps matching TRBD1 (6 bases). With 8 bases removed from V and 3 bases from J, the gap between germline ends came to 11 bases. The CDR3 runs to 13 residues. CDR3 in DNA: TGTGCCAGCTGGACAGTCCTCTACAATGAGCAGTTCTTC. Translating gives CASWTVLYNEQFF.

The chain joins TRBV9 to TRBJ1-4; D gene unclear. V was clipped by 3 bases and J by 0 bases, with 6 bases between them. CDR1 and CDR2 (germline): SGDLS, YYNGEE. The CDR3 totals 14 residues. CDR3 sequence reads: CASSGLPTNEKLFF. The CDR3 DNA follows: TGTGCCAGCAGCGGACTACCAACTAATGAAAAACTGTTTTTT.

In this sample, this clone turned up once. The chain couples TRBV9 to TRBJ1-2; D is perhaps TRBD1 (6 bases). Germline V gene data show CDR1 as SGDLS and CDR2 as YYNGEE. The length of the CDR3 is 14 residues. With 3 bases removed from V and 0 bases from J, the gap between germline ends came to 9 bases. Written as DNA, the CDR3 is TGTGCCAGCAGCGGGACAGCCCCTAACTATGGCTACACCTTC. It codes for CASSGTAPNYGYTF. The variable domain in full, completed from reference TRBV9 and TRBJ1-2, reads DSGVTQTPKHLITATGQRVTLRCSPRSGDLSVYWYQQSLDQGLQFLIQYYNGEERAKGNILERFSAQQFPDLHSELNLSSLELGDSALYFCASSGTAPNYGYTFGSGTRLTVV.

This sequence joins TRBV10-1 and TRBJ1-4, with D possibly TRBD1 on 5 matching bases. The CDR3 is 15 residues long. The V end was cut by 6 bases, the J end by 3 bases, with 14 bases between. The germline gives CDR1 WNHNN, CDR2 SYGVQD (reference sequence). The CDR3 protein is CASSDTGGSNEKLFF. The CDR3 DNA sequence: TGCGCCAGCAGCGACACGGGGGGATCTAATGAAAAACTGTTTTTT.